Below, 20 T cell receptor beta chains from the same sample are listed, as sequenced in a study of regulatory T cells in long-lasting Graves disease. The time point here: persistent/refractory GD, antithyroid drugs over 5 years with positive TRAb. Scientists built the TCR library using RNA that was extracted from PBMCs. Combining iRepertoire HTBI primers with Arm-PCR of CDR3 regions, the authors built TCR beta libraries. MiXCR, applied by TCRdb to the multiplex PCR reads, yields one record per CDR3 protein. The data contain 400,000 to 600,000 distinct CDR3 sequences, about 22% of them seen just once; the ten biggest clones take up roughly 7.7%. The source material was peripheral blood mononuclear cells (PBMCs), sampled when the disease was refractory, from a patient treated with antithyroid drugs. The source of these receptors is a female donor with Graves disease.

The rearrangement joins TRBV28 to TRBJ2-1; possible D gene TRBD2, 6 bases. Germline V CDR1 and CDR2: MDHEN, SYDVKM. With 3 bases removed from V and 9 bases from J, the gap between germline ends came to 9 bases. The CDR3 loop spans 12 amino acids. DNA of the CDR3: TGTGCCAGCAGTTTGCGGGGAGGTGAGCAGTTCTTC. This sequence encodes CASSLRGGEQFF.

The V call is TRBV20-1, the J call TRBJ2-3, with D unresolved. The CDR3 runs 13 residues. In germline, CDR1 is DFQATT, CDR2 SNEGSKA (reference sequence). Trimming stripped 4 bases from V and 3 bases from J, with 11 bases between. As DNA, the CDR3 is TGCAGTGCTAAGGCGGCGAGGACAGATACGCAGTATTTT. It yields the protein CSAKAARTDTQYF.

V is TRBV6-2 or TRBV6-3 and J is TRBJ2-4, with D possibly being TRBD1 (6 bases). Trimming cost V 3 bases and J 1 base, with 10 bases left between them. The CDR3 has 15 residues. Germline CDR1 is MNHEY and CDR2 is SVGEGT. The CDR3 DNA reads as TGTGCCAGCAGTTATCAGGGGTATGCCAAAAACATTCAGTACTTC. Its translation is CASSYQGYAKNIQYF.

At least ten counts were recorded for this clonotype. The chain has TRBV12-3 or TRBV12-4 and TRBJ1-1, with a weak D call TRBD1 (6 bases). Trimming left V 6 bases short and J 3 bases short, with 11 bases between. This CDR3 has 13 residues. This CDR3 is CASRGAGDTEAFF. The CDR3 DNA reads TGTGCCAGCAGGGGGGCAGGAGACACTGAAGCTTTCTTT.

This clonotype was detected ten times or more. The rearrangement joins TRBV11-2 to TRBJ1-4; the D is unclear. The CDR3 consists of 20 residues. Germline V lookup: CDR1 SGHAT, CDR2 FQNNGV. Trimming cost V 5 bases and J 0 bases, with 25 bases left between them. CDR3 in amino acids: CASSVQTLRASTSTNEKLFF. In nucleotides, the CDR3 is TGTGCCAGCAGCGTACAGACCCTCCGGGCCTCTACTTCAACTAATGAAAAACTGTTTTTT.

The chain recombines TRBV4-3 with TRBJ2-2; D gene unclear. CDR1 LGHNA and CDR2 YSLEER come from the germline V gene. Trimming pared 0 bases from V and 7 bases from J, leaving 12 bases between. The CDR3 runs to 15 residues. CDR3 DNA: TGCGCCAGCAGCCAAGATGATCCTGGGAACGGGGAGCTGTTTTTT. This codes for CASSQDDPGNGELFF.

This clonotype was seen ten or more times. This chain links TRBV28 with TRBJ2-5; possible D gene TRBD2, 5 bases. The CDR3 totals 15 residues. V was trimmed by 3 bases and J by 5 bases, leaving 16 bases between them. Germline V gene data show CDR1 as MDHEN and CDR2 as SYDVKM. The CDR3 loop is CASSFSWTGKETQYF. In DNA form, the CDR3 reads TGTGCCAGCAGTTTCAGCTGGACGGGGAAGGAGACCCAGTACTTC. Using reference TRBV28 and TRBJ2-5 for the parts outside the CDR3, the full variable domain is DVKVTQSSRYLVKRTGEKVFLECVQDMDHENMFWYRQDPGLGLRLIYFSYDVKMKEKGDIPEGYSVSREKKERFSLILESASTNQTSMYLCASSFSWTGKETQYFGPGTRLLVL.

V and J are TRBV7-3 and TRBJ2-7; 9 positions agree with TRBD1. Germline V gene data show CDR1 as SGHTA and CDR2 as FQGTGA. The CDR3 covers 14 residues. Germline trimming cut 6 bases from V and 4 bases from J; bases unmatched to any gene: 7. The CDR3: CASREGTGRYEQYF. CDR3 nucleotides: TGTGCCAGCAGGGAAGGGACAGGGCGGTACGAGCAGTACTTC.

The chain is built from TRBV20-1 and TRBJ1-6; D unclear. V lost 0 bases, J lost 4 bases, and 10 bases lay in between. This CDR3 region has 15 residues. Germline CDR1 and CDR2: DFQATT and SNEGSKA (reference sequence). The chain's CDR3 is CSARDFEVYNSPLHF. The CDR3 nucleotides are TGCAGTGCTAGAGATTTTGAAGTTTATAATTCACCCCTCCACTTT.

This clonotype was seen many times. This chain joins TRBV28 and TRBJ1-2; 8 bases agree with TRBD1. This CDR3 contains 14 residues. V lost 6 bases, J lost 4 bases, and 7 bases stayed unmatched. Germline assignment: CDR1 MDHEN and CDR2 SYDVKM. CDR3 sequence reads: CASSSRGRSYGYTF. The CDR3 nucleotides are TGTGCCAGCAGCTCCAGGGGGCGGAGCTATGGCTACACCTTC.

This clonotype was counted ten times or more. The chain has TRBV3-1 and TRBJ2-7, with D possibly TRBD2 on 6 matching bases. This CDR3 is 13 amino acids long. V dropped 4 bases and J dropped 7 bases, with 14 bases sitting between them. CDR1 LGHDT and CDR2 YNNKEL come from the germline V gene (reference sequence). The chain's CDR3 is CASSPTRAGEQYF. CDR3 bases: TGTGCCAGCAGCCCAACGAGGGCGGGGGAGCAGTACTTC.

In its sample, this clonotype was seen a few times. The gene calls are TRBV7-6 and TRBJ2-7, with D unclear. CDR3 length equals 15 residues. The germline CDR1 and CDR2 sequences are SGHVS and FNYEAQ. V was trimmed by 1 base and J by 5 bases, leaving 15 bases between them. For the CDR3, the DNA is TGTGCCAGCAGCTTAGAAGGTTCGGGTCCACACGAGCAGTACTTC. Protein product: CASSLEGSGPHEQYF.

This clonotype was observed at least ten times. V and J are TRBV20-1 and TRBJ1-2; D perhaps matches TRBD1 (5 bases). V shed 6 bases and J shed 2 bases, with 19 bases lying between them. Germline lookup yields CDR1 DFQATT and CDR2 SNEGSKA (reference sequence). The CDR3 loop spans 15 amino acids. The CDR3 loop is CSAPPAPGTNYGYTF. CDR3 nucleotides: TGCAGTGCGCCCCCCGCCCCCGGGACCAACTATGGCTACACCTTC.

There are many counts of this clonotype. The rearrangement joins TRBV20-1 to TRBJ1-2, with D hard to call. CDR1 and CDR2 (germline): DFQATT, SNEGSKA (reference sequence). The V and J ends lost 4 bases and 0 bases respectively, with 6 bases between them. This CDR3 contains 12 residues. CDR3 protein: CSAKGANYGYTF. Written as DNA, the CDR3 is TGCAGTGCTAAGGGTGCTAACTATGGCTACACCTTC.

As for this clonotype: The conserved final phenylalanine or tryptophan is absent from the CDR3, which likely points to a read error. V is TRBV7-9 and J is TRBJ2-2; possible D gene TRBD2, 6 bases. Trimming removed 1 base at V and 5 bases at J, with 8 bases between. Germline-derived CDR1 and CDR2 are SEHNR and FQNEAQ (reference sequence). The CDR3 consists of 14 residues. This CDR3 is CASSLEGGTGELFY. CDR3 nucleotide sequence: TGTGCCAGCAGCTTAGAGGGAGGTACCGGGGAGCTGTTTTAT.

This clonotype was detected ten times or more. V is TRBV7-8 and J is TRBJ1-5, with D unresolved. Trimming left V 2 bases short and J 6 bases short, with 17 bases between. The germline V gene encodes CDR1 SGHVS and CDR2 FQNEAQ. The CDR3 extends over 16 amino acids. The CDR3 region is CASSLSGDGRSQPQHF. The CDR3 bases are TGTGCCAGCAGCTTAAGCGGAGACGGAAGGTCTCAGCCCCAGCATTTT.

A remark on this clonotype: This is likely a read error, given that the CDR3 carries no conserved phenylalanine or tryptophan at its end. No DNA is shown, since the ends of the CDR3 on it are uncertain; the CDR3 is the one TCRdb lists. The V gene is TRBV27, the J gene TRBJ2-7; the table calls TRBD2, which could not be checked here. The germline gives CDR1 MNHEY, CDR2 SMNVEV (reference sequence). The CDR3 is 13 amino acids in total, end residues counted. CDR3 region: CASRSGAGGRKYL.

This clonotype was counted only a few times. The CDR3 nucleotides read TGTGCCAGTCGCCTCTCCCACGGCGGATGGAACACTGAAGCTTTCTTT. It translates to CASRLSHGGWNTEAFF. The chain uses TRBV19 and TRBJ1-1; no firm D call. The germline V gene has CDR1 LNHDA and CDR2 SQIVND (reference sequence). The V end was cut by 8 bases, the J end by 1 base, with 20 bases between. The CDR3 consists of 16 residues. Filled out from reference TRBV19 and TRBJ1-1, the complete variable domain reads DGGITQSPKYLFRKEGQNVTLSCEQNLNHDAMYWYRQDPGQGLRLIYYSQIVNDFQKGDIAEGYSVSREKKESFPLTVTSAQKNPTAFYLCASRLSHGGWNTEAFFGQGTRLTVV.

Here the CDR3 reads CASSLVGAGTGELFF. The CDR3 coding sequence is TGTGCCAGCAGTTTGGTCGGGGCGGGCACCGGGGAGCTGTTTTTT. The chain combines TRBV27 with TRBJ2-2, with D possibly being TRBD1 or TRBD2 (5 bases each). The length of the CDR3 is 15 residues. V gave up 3 bases and J gave up 4 bases, with 12 bases separating them. Germline V CDR1 and CDR2: MNHEY, SMNVEV (reference sequence).

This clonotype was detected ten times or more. The CDR3 protein is CSARDRGVNTEAFF. In DNA form, the CDR3 reads TGCAGTGCTAGAGATCGGGGCGTGAACACTGAAGCTTTCTTT. V gene TRBV20-1 combines with J gene TRBJ1-1; perhaps TRBD1 as D (5 bases). This CDR3 is 14 amino acids long. V lost 0 bases and J 0 bases, leaving 8 bases between the germline ends. Germline values: CDR1 DFQATT, CDR2 SNEGSKA (reference sequence).